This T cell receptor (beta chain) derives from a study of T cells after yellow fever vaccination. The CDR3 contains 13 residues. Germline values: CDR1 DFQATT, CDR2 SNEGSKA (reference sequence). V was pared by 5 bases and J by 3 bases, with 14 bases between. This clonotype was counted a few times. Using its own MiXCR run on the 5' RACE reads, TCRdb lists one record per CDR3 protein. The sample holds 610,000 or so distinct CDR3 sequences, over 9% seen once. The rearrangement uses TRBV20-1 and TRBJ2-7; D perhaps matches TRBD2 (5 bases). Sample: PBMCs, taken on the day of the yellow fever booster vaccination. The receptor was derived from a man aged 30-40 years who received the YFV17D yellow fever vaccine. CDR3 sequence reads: CSAYGLFNYEQYF. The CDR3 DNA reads TGCAGTGCTTACGGACTCTTTAACTACGAGCAGTACTTC.